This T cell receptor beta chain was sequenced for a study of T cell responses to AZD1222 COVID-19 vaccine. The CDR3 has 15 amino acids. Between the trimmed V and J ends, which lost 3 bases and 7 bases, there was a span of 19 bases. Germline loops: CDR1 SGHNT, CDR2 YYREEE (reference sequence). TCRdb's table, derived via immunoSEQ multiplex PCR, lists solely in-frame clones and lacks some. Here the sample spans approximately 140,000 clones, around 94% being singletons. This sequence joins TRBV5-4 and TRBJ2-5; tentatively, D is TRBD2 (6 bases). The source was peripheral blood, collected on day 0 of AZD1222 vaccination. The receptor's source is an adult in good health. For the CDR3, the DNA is TGTGCCAGCAGCTCGTCACCGACGGGGGTCGGGACCCAGTACTTC. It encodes CASSSSPTGVGTQYF.